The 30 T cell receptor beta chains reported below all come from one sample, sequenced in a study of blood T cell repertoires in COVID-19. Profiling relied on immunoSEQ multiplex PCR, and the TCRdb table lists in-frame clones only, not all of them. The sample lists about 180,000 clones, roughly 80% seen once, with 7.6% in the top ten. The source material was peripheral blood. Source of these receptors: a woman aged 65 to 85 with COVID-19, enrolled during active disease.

This chain's CDR3 is CASSLDGVNQPQHF. The CDR3 DNA reads as TGCGCCAGCAGCCTGGACGGGGTAAATCAGCCCCAGCATTTT. The chain carries TRBV5-1 and TRBJ1-5; D gene uncertain. CDR1 SGHRS and CDR2 YFSETQ come from the germline V gene. This CDR3 contains 14 residues. Trimming stripped 4 bases from V and 4 bases from J, with 12 bases between.

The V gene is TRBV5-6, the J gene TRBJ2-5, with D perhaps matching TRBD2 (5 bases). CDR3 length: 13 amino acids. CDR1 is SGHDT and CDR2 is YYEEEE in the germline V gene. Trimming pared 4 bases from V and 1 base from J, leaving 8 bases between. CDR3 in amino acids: CASSPGSQETQYF. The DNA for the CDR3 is TGTGCCAGCAGCCCGGGGAGCCAAGAGACCCAGTACTTC.

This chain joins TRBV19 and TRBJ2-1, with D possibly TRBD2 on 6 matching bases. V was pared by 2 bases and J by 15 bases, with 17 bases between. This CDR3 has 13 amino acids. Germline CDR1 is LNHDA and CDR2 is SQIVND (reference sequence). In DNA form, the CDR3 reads TGTGCCAGTAGTATAAGTAGCGGATCCTTGCTGTTCTTC. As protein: CASSISSGSLLFF.

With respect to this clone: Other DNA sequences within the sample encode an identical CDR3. CDR3 residues: CASSPGVTDTQYF. CDR3 DNA: TGTGCCAGCTCACCGGGAGTTACAGATACGCAGTATTTT. The J gene is TRBJ2-3, the V gene TRBV18; tentatively, D is TRBD2 (5 bases). V was trimmed by 3 bases and J by 3 bases, leaving 7 bases between them. Germline CDR1 reads KGHSH; CDR2 reads LQKENI. CDR3 size: 13 residues.

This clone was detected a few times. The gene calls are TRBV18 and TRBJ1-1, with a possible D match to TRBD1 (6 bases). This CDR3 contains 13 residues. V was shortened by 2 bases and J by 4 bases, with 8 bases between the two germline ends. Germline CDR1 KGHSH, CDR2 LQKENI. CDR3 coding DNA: TGTGCCAGCTCACCAAAAGGGGGCACTGAAGCTTTCTTT. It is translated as CASSPKGGTEAFF.

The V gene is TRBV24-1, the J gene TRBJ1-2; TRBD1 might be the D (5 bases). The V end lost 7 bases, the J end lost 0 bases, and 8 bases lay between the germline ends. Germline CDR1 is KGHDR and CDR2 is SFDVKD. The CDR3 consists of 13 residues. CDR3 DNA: TGTGCCACCAGGGACACTACTAACTATGGCTACACCTTC. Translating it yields CATRDTTNYGYTF.

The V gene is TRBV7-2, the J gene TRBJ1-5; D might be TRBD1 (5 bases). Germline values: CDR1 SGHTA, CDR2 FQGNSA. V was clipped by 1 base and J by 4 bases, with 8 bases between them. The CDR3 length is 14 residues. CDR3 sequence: CASSLVGGNQPQHF. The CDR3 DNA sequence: TGTGCCAGCAGCTTAGTGGGGGGTAATCAGCCCCAGCATTTT.

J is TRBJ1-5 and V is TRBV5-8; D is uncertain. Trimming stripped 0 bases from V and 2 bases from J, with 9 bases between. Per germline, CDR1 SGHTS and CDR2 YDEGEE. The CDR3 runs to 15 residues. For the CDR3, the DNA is TGTGCCAGCAGCTTGGAGCGGAATGGCAATCAGCCCCAGCATTTT. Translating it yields CASSLERNGNQPQHF.

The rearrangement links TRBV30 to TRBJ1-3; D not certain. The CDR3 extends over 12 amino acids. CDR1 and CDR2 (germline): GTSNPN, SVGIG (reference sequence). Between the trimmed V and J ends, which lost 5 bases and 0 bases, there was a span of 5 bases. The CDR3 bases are TGTGCCTGGGGTTACTCTGGAAACACCATATATTTT. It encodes CAWGYSGNTIYF.

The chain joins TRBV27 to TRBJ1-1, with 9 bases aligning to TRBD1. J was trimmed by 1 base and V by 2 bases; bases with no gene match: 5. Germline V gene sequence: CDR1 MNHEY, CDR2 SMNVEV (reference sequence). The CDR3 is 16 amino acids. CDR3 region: CASSLRQGVPNTEAFF. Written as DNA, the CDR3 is TGTGCCAGCAGTTTAAGACAGGGGGTACCGAACACTGAAGCTTTCTTT.

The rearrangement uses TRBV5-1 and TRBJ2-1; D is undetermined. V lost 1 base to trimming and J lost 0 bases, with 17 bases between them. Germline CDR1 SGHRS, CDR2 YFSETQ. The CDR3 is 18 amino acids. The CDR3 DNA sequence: TGCGCCAGCAGCTTGAATGATCAGGAACCCCGCTCCTACAATGAGCAGTTCTTC. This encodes CASSLNDQEPRSYNEQFF.

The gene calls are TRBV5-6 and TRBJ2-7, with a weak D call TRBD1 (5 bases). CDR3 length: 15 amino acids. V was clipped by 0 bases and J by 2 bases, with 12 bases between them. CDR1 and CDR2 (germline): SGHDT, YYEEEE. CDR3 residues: CASSLVRTSTYEQYF. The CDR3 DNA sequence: TGTGCCAGCAGCTTGGTCCGGACATCAACCTACGAGCAGTACTTC.

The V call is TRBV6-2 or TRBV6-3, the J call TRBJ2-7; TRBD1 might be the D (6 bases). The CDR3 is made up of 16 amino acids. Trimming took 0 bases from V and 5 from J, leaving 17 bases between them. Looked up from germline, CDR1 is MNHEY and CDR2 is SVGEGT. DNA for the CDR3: TGTGCCAGCAGTTACTCGAAGGCAGGGGATGCAAACGAGCAGTACTTC. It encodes CASSYSKAGDANEQYF.

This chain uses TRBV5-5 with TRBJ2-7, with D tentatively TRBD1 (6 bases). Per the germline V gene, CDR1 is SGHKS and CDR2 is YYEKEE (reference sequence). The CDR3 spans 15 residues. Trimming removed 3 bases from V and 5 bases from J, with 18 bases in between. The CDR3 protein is CASSSTDRISDEQYF. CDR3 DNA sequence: TGTGCCAGCAGCTCAACCGACAGGATATCCGACGAGCAGTACTTC.

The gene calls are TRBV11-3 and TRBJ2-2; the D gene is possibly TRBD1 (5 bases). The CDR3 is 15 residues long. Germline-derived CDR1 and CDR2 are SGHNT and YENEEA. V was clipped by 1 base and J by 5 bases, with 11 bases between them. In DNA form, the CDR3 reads TGTGCCAGCAGCTTAGGACAAGGGGTTACCGGGGAGCTGTTTTTT. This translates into CASSLGQGVTGELFF.

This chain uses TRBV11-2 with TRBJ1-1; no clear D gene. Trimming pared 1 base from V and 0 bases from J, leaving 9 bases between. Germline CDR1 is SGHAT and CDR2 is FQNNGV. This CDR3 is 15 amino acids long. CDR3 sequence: CASSLGQAMNTEAFF. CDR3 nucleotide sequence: TGTGCCAGCAGCTTAGGGCAGGCCATGAACACTGAAGCTTTCTTT.

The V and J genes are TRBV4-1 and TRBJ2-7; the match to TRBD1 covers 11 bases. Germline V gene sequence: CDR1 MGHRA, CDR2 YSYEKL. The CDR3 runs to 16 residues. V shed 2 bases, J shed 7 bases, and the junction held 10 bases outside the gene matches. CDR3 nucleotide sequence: TGCGCCAGCAGCCAAATTAGCGGGACAGGGGGTGGTGAGCAGTACTTC. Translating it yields CASSQISGTGGGEQYF.

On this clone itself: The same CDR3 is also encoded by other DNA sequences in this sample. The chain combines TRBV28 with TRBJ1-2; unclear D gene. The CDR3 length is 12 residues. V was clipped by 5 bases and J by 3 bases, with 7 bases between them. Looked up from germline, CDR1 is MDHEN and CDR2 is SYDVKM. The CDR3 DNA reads TGTGCCAGCAGTCCACCGGACTATGGCTACACCTTC. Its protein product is CASSPPDYGYTF.

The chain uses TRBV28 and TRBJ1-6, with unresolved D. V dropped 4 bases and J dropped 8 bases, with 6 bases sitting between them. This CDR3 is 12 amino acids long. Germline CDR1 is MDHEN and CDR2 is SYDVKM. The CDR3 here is CASSSLYSPLHF. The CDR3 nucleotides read TGTGCCAGCAGTTCCCTGTATTCACCCCTCCACTTT.

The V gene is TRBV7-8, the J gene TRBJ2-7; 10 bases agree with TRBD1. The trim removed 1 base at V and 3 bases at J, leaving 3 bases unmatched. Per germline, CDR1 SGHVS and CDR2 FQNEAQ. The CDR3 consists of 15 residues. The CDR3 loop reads CASSLVGQGGYEQYF. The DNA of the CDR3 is TGTGCCAGCAGCTTAGTAGGACAGGGGGGCTACGAGCAGTACTTC.

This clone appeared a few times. In DNA form, the CDR3 reads TGTGCCAGCACGCGAACAGGGGAAGAATCCTACAATGAGCAGTTCTTC. As protein: CASTRTGEESYNEQFF. The chain employs TRBV28 and TRBJ2-1; 7 bases match TRBD1. Trimming took 7 bases from V and 1 from J; bases not matched to a gene: 10. The germline V gene encodes CDR1 MDHEN and CDR2 SYDVKM. CDR3 size: 16 residues.

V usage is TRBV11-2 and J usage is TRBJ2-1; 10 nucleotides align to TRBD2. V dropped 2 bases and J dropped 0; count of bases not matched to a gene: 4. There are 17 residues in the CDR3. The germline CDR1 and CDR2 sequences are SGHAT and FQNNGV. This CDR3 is CASSLYPSGSSYNEQFF. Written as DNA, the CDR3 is TGTGCCAGCAGCTTATATCCTAGCGGGAGCTCCTACAATGAGCAGTTCTTC.

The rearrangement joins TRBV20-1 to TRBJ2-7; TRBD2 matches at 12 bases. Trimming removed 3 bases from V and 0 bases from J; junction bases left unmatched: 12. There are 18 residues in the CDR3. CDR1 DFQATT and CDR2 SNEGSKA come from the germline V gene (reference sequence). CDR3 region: CSASRGGPGLAGSYEQYF. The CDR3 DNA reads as TGCAGTGCTAGTAGGGGGGGACCGGGACTAGCGGGCTCCTACGAGCAGTACTTC.

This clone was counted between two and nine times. The CDR3 spells CASSLGQSGGGTDTQYF. In DNA, the CDR3 is TGTGCCAGCAGCTTAGGACAGTCGGGAGGAGGCACAGATACGCAGTATTTT. This chain joins TRBV7-2 and TRBJ2-3; TRBD2 agrees at 7 bases. CDR1 is SGHTA and CDR2 is FQGNSA in the germline V gene. Germline trimming cut 1 base from V and 1 base from J; bases unmatched to any gene: 8. The CDR3 runs 17 residues.

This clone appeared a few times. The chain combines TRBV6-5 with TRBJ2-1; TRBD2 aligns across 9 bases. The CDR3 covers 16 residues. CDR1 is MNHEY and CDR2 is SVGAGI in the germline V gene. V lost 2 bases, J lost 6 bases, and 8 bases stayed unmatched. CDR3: CASSYALAGKLNEQFF. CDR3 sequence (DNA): TGTGCCAGCAGTTACGCACTAGCGGGTAAACTCAATGAGCAGTTCTTC.

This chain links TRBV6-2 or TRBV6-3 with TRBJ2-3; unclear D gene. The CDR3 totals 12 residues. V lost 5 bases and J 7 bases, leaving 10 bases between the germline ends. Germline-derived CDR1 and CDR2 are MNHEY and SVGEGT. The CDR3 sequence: CASSIRVNTQYF. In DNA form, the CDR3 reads TGTGCCAGCAGTATACGAGTTAATACGCAGTATTTT.

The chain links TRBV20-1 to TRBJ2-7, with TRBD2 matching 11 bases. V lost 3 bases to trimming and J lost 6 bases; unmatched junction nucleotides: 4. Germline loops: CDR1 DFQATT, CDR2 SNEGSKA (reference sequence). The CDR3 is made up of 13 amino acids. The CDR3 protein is CSASSGRASEQYF. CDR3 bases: TGCAGTGCTAGTAGCGGGAGGGCCTCCGAGCAGTACTTC.

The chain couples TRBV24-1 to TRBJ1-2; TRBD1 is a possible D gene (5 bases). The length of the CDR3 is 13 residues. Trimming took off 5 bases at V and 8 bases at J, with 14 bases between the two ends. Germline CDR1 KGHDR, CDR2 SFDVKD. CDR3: CATSGGQGGGYTF. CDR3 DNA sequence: TGTGCCACCAGTGGCGGGCAGGGAGGAGGCTACACCTTC.

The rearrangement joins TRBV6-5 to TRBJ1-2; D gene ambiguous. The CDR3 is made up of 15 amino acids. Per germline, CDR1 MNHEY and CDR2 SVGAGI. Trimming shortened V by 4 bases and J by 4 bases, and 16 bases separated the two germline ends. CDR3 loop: CASSSPILGGYGYTF. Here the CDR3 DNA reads TGTGCCAGCAGTTCGCCTATCCTTGGAGGCTATGGCTACACCTTC.

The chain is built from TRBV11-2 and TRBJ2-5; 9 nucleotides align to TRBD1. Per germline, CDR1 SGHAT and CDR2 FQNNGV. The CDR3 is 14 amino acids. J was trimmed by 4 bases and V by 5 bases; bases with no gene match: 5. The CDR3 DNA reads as TGTGCCAGCAGCCTGGACAGGGGAGGAGAGACCCAGTACTTC. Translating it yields CASSLDRGGETQYF.